A selection of T cell receptor beta chains follows, all from one sample in a study of PD-L1 blockade in urothelial cancer. The repertoire was sequenced with immunoSEQ multiplex PCR; TCRdb's copy has only in-frame clones and lacks some. The sample carries under 35,000 clones, around 86% recorded once. Sequencing used PBMCs, obtained around atezolizumab (anti-PD-L1) treatment. These receptors all come from a man aged 45-65 years with urothelial cancer. The conserved cysteine and the conserved F or W are not part of the CDR3 here.

TRBV15 | ATSLRARSYTDTQY
TRBV5-1 | ASSAGTSSADTQY
TRBV30 | AWSALGGVGETQY
TRBV19 | ASSAGTVRPPSYNEQF
TRBV9 | ASSVAGTEGYEQY
TRBV18 | ASSRSGTGTLANEKLF
TRBV10-1 | ASSELAGEVGEETQY
TRBV5-6 | ASSFGLAESEQF
TRBV2 | ASRAGTAERGTQY
TRBV7-9 | ASSLAPRSSEGETQY
TRBV28 | ASSPQGVVYEQY
TRBV20-1 | SATREETQY
TRBV6-1 | ASSELLRGGQPQH
TRBV19 | ASSGQFTGELF
TRBV28 | ASPRESDEKLF
TRBV29-1 | SVADTTANYGYT
TRBV11-3 | ASSSGLAGVTGELF
TRBV2 | ASSDRTGFGANVLT
TRBV5-1 | ASSLDWDRTYEQY
TRBV29-1 | SVQLMAGQGSPLH
TRBV11-3 | ASSLSGGYEQY
TRBV27 | ASSTGTGGSYEQY
TRBV7-9 | ASSLKGGQGASRTTEAF
TRBV11-2 | ASSLTGGEQY
TRBV7-2 | ASSIWTDQDIQY
TRBV5-4 | ASSQGGLAGGLGETQY
TRBV5-4 | ASSPPTSGTYNEQF
TRBV6-1 | ASSDPLRGNTIY
TRBV12-5 | ASGPPGTGAYNEQF
TRBV29-1 | SVAGTGSSYEQY
TRBV25-1 | ASSTRGSGGYEQY
TRBV4-3 | ASSQDLKGVYGYT
TRBV5-6 | ASSPGPLYEQY
TRBV27 | ASSLRGGSYEQY
TRBV13 | ASSSVTGSGAAQF
TRBV5-6 | ASSLGGQDNQPQH
TRBV27 | ASSRQGTGEKLF
TRBV2 | ASILGLSDTQY
TRBV11-2 | ASSLESSLAGGWGRGTQY
TRBV9 | ASSPQGYTGELF
TRBV6-5 | ASSGTGTGNTIY
TRBV6-4 | ASSDSNMAGGYT
TRBV6-5 | ASSYGQGASYEQY
TRBV18 | ASSPLPTPNEQY
TRBV27 | ASSLLDKLYEQY
TRBV5-1 | ASSLLAEETQY
TRBV11-3 | ASSLLTGPEAYNEQF
TRBV30 | AWRRDRAYYGYT
TRBV10-3 | AISGGGRDQPQH
TRBV18 | ASSPDRTSTDTQY
TRBV4-2 | ASSQTTGREKLF